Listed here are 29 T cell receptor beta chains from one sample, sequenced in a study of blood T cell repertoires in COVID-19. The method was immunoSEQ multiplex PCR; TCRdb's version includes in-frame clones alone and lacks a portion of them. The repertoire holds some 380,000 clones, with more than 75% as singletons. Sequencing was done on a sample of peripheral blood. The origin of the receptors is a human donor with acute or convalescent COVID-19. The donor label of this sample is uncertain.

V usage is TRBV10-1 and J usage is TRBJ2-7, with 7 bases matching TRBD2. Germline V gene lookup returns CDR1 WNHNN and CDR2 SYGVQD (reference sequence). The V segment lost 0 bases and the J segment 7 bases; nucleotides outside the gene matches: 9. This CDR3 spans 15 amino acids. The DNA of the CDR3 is TGCGCCAGCAGTGAGTCCGCGGGAGTAGCGTATGAGCAGTACTTC. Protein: CASSESAGVAYEQYF.

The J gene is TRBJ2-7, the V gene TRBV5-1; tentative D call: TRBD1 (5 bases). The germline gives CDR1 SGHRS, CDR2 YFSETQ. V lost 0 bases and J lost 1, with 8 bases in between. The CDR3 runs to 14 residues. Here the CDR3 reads CASSLDRWSYEQYF. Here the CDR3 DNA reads TGCGCCAGCAGCTTGGACAGGTGGTCCTACGAGCAGTACTTC. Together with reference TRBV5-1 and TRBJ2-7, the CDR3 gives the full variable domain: KAGVTQTPRYLIKTRGQQVTLSCSPISGHRSVSWYQQTPGQGLQFLFEYFSETQRNKGNFPGRFSGRQFSNSRSEMNVSTLELGDSALYLCASSLDRWSYEQYFGPGTRLTVT.

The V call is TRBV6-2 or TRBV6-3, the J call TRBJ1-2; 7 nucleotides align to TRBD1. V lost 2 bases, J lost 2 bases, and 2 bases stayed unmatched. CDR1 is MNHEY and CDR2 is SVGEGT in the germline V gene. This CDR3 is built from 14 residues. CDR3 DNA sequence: TGTGCCAGCAGTTACGACAGGGTGAACTATGGCTACACCTTC. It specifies CASSYDRVNYGYTF.

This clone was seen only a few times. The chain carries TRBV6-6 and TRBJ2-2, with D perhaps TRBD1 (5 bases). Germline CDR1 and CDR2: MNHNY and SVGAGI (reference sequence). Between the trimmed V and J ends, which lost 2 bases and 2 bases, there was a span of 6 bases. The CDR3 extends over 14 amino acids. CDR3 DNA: TGTGCCAGCAGTTACCAGGGTAACACCGGGGAGCTGTTTTTT. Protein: CASSYQGNTGELFF.

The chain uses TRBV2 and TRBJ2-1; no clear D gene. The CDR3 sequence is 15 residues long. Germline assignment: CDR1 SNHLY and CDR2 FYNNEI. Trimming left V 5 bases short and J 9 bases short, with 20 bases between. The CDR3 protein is CASSPQWAGSSEQFF. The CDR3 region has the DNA TGTGCCAGCAGTCCTCAGTGGGCAGGCTCGAGTGAGCAGTTCTTC.

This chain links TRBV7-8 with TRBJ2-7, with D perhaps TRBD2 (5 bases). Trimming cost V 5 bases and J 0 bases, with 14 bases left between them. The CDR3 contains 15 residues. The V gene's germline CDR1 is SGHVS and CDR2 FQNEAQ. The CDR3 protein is CASSLSRVPSYEQYF. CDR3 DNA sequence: TGTGCCAGCAGCCTCTCGAGGGTACCCTCCTACGAGCAGTACTTC. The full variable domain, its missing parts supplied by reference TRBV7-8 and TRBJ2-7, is GAGVSQSPRYKVAKRGQDVALRCDPISGHVSLFWYQQALGQGPEFLTYFQNEAQLDKSGLPSDRFFAERPEGSVSTLKIQRTQQEDSAVYLCASSLSRVPSYEQYFGPGTRLTVT.

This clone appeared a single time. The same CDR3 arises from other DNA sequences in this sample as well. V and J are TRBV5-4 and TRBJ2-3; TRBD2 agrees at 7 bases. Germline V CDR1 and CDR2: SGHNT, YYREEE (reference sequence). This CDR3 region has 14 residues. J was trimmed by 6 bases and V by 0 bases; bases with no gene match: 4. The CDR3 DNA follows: TGTGCCAGCAGCTTGGGGCTAGCGGCGGATACGCAGTATTTT. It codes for CASSLGLAADTQYF.

The CDR3 loop is CASSDQDRTGPEYGYTF. CDR3 nucleotide sequence: TGCGCCAGCAGTGACCAAGACCGGACAGGGCCGGAGTATGGCTACACCTTC. V usage is TRBV10-1 and J usage is TRBJ1-2; TRBD1 agrees at 8 bases. CDR1 is WNHNN, CDR2 SYGVQD, per germline (reference sequence). V lost 3 bases and J lost 5; bases outside the gene matches: 14. The CDR3 sequence is 17 residues long.

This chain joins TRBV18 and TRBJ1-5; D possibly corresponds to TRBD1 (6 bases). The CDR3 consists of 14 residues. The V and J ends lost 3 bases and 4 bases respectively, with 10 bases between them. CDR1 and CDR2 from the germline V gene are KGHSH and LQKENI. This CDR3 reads CASSPGHNNQPQHF. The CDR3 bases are TGTGCCAGCTCACCGGGACATAATAATCAGCCCCAGCATTTT.

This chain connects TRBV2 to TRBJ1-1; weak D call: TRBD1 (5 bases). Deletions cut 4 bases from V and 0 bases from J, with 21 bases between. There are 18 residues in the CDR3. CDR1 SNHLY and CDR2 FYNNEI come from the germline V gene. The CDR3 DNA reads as TGTGCCAGCAGTGTTGAGGACGGGGGAGAGGTGATGAACACTGAAGCTTTCTTT. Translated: CASSVEDGGEVMNTEAFF.

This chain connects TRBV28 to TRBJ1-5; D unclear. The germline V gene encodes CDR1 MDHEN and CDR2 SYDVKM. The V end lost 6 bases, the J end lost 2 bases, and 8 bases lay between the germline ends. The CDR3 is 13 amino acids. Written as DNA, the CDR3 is TGTGCCAGCAGCCGAGGAGGCAATCAGCCCCAGCATTTT. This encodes CASSRGGNQPQHF.

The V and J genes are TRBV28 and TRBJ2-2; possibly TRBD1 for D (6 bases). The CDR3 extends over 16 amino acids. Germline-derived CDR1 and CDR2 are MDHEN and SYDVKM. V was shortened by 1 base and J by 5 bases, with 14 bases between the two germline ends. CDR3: CASSLLGGRRTGELFF. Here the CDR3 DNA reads TGTGCCAGCAGTTTATTAGGGGGACGTCGGACCGGGGAGCTGTTTTTT.

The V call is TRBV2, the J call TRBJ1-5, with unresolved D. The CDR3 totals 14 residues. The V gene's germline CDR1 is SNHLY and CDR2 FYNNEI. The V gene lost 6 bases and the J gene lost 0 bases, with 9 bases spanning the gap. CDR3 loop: CASSATPSNQPQHF. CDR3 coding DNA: TGTGCCAGCAGCGCGACACCTAGCAATCAGCCCCAGCATTTT. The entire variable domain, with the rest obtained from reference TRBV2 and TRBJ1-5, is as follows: EPEVTQTPSHQVTQMGQEVILRCVPISNHLYFYWYRQILGQKVEFLVSFYNNEISEKSEIFDDQFSVERPDGSNFTLKIRSTKLEDSAMYFCASSATPSNQPQHFGDGTRLSIL.

The CDR3 DNA reads as TGTGCCAGCAGTTTCCAGGGTCTAAATCAGCCCCAGCATTTT. This encodes CASSFQGLNQPQHF. The J gene is TRBJ1-5, the V gene TRBV27; weak D call: TRBD1 (5 bases). This CDR3 comprises 14 residues. Germline CDR1 is MNHEY and CDR2 is SMNVEV (reference sequence). Between the trimmed V and J ends, which lost 3 bases and 4 bases, there was a span of 10 bases.

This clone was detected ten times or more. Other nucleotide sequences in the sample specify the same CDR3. CDR3 sequence reads: CASSLTSGGQETQYF. The CDR3 nucleotides are TGTGCCAGCAGTTTGACTAGCGGGGGGCAAGAGACCCAGTACTTC. The chain carries TRBV28 and TRBJ2-5, with 13 bases lining up with TRBD2. The J segment lost 2 bases and the V segment lost 3 bases, leaving 0 bases of the junction unmatched. Germline loops: CDR1 MDHEN, CDR2 SYDVKM. CDR3 length: 15 residues.

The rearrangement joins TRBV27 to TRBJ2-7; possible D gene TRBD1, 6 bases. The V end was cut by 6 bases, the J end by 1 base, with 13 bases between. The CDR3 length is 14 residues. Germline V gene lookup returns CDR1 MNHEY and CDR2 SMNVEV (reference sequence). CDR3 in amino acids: CASSTGIGSYEQYF. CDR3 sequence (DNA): TGTGCCAGCAGCACAGGGATTGGATCCTACGAGCAGTACTTC.

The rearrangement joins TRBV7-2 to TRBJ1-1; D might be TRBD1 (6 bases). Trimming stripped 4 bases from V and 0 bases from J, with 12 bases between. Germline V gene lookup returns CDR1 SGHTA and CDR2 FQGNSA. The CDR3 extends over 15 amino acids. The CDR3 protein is CASSSTGGMNTEAFF. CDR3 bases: TGTGCCAGCAGCTCGACGGGGGGCATGAACACTGAAGCTTTCTTT.

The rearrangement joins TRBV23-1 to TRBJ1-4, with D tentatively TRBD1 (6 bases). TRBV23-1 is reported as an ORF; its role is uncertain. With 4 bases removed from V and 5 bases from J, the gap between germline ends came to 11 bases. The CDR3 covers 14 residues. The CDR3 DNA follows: TGCGCCAGCAGTCCCAGACAGGCAAATGAAAAACTGTTTTTT. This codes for CASSPRQANEKLFF.

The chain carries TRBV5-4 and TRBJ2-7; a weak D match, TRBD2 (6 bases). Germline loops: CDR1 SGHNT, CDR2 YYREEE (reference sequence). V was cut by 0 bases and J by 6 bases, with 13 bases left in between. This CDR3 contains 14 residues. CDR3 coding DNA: TGTGCCAGCAGCTTGGAACTAGCACTGGGCGAGCAGTACTTC. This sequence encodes CASSLELALGEQYF. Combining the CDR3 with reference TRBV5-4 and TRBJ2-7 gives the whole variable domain ETGVTQSPTHLIKTRGQQVTLRCSSQSGHNTVSWYQQALGQGPQFIFQYYREEENGRGNFPPRFSGLQFPNYSSELNVNALELDDSALYLCASSLELALGEQYFGPGTRLTVT.

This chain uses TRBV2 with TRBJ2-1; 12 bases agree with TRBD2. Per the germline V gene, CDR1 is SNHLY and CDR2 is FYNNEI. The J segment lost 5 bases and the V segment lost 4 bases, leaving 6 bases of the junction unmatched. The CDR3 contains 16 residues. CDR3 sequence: CASSAQLAGGHNEQFF. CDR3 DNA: TGTGCCAGCAGTGCCCAACTAGCGGGGGGTCACAATGAGCAGTTCTTC.

The DNA for the CDR3 is TGTGCCTGGAGTGTAGGACAGGGGGTGGGCGAGCAGTACTTC. Translating gives CAWSVGQGVGEQYF. The gene calls are TRBV30 and TRBJ2-7; the match to TRBD1 covers 10 bases. CDR3 length equals 14 residues. CDR1 is GTSNPN and CDR2 is SVGIG in the germline V gene (reference sequence). The trim removed 0 bases at V and 6 bases at J, leaving 5 bases unmatched.

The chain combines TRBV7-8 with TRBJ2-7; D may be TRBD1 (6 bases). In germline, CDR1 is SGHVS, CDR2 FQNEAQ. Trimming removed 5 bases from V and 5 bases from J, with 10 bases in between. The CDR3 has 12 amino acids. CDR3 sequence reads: CASSRNRDEQYF. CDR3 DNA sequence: TGTGCCAGCAGCCGGAACAGGGACGAGCAGTACTTC.

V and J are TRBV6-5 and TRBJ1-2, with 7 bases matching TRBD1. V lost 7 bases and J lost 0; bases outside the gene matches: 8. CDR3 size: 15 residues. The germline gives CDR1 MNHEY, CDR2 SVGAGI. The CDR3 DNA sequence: TGTGCCAGCACAAGACAGGGCCAAGCTAACTATGGCTACACCTTC. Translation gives CASTRQGQANYGYTF.

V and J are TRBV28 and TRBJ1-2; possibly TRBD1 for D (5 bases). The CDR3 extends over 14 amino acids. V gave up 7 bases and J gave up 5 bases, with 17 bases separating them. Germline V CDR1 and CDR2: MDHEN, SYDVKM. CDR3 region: CASTPGGGKYGYTF. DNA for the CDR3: TGTGCCAGCACCCCTGGCGGGGGGAAGTATGGCTACACCTTC.

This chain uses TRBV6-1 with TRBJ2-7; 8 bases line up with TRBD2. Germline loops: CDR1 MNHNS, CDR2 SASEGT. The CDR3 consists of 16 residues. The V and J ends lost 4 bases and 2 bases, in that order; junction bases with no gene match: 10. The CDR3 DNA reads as TGTGCCAGCAGTGCCTTTAGCGGGACAAGTGCCTACGAGCAGTACTTC. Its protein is CASSAFSGTSAYEQYF.

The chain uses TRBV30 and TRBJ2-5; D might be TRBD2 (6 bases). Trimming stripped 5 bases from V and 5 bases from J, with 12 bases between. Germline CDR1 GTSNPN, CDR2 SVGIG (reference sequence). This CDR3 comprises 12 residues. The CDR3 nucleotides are TGTGCCTGGGCGGAGGGAAGGGAGACCCAGTACTTC. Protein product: CAWAEGRETQYF.

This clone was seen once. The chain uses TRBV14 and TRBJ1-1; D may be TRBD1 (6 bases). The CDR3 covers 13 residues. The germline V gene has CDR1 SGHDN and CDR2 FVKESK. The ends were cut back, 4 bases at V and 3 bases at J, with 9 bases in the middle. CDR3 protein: CASSPGQYTEAFF. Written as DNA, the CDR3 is TGTGCCAGCAGCCCCGGACAGTACACTGAAGCTTTCTTT.

CDR3 DNA: TGTGCCACATCGGAGGGGCAAGAGACCCAGTACTTC. Translation: CATSEGQETQYF. The genes are TRBV19 and TRBJ2-5; a possible D gene is TRBD2 (6 bases). This CDR3 has 12 amino acids. V lost 10 bases and J lost 2, with 11 bases in between. Germline V gives CDR1 LNHDA, CDR2 SQIVND (reference sequence).

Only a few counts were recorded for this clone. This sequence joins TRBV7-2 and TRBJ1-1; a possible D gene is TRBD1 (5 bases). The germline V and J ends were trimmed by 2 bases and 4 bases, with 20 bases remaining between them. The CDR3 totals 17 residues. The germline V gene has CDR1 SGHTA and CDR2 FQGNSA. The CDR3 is CASSLSPWRQGGTEAFF. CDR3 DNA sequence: TGTGCCAGCAGCTTATCTCCCTGGCGGCAGGGTGGCACTGAAGCTTTCTTT. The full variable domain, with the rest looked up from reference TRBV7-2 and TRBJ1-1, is GAGVSQSPSNKVTEKGKDVELRCDPISGHTALYWYRQSLGQGLEFLIYFQGNSAPDKSGLPSDRFSAERTGGSVSTLTIQRTQQEDSAVYLCASSLSPWRQGGTEAFFGQGTRLTVV.